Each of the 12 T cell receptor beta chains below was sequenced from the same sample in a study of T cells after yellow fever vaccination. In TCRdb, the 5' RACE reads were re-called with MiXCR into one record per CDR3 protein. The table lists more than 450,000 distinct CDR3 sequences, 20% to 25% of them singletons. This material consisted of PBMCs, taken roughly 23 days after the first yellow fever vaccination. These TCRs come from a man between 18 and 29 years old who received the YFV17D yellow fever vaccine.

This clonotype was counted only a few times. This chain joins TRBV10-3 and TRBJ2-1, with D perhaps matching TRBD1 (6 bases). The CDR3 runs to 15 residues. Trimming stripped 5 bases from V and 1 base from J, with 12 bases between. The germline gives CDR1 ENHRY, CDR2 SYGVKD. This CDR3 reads CAISRGDRSYNEQFF. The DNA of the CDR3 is TGTGCCATCAGTAGGGGCGACAGGTCCTACAATGAGCAGTTCTTC.

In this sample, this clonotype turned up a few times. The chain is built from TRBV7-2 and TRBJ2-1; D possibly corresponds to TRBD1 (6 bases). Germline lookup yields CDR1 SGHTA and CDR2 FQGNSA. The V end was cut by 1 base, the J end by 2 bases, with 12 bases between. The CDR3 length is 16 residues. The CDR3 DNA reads TGTGCCAGCAGCTTAGGGGCCACAGGGCCCTACAATGAGCAGTTCTTC. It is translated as CASSLGATGPYNEQFF.

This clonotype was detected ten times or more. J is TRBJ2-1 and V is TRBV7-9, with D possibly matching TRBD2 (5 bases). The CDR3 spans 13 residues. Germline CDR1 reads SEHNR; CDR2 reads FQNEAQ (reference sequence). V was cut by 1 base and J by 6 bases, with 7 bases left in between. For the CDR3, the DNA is TGTGCCAGCAGCTTAGAACTAGTCAATGAGCAGTTCTTC. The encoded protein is CASSLELVNEQFF.

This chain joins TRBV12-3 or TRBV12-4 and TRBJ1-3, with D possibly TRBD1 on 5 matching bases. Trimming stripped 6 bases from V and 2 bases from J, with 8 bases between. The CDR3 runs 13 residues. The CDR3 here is CASRTDTGNTIYF. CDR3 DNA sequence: TGTGCCAGCAGGACAGATACTGGAAACACCATATATTTT.

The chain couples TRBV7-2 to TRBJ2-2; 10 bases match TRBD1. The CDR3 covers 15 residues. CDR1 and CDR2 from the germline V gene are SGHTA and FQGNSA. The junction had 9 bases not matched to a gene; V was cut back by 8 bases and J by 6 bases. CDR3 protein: CASGPTGGAPGELFF. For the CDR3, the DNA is TGTGCCAGCGGCCCGACAGGGGGCGCACCCGGGGAGCTGTTTTTT.

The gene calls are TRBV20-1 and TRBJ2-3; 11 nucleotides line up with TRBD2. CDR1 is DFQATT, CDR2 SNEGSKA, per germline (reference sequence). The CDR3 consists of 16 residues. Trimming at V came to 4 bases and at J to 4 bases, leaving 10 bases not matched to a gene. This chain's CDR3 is CSATRGSGGAPDTQYF. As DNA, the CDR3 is TGCAGTGCTACCCGCGGTAGCGGGGGGGCCCCAGATACGCAGTATTTT.

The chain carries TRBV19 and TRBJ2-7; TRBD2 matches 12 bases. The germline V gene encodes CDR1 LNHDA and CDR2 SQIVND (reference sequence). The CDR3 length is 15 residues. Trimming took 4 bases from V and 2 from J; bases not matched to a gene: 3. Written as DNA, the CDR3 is TGTGCCAGTAGTACCTCTAGCGGGGGGGCCTACGAGCAGTACTTC. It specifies CASSTSSGGAYEQYF.

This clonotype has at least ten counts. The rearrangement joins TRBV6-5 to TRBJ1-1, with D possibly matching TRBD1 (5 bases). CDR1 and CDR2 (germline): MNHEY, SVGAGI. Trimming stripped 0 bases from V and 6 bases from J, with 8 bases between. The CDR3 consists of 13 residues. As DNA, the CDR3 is TGTGCCAGCAGTTACTCCAGGGTGGCTGAAGCTTTCTTT. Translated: CASSYSRVAEAFF.

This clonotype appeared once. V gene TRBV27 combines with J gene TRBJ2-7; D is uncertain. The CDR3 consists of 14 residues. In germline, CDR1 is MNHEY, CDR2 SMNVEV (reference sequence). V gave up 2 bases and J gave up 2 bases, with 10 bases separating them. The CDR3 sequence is CASSLGRAPYEQYF. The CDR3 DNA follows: TGTGCCAGCAGTTTAGGTCGGGCCCCCTACGAGCAGTACTTC.

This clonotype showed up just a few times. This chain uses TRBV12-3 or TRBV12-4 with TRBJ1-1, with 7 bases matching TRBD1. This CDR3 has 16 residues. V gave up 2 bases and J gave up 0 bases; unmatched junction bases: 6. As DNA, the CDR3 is TGTGCCAGCAGTTTAAGAGTAGGGACAGTGAACACTGAAGCTTTCTTT. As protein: CASSLRVGTVNTEAFF.

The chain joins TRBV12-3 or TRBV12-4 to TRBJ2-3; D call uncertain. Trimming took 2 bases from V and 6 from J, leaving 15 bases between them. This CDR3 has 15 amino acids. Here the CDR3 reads CASSLIRQKGDTQYF. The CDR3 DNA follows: TGTGCCAGCAGTTTAATCAGGCAGAAAGGGGATACGCAGTATTTT.

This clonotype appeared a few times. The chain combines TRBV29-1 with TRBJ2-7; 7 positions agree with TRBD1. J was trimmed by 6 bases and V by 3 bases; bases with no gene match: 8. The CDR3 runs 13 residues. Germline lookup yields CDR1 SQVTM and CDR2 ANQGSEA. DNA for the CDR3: TGCAGCGTTGAGGGCGACAGGGTCGTCGAGCAGTACTTC. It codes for CSVEGDRVVEQYF.